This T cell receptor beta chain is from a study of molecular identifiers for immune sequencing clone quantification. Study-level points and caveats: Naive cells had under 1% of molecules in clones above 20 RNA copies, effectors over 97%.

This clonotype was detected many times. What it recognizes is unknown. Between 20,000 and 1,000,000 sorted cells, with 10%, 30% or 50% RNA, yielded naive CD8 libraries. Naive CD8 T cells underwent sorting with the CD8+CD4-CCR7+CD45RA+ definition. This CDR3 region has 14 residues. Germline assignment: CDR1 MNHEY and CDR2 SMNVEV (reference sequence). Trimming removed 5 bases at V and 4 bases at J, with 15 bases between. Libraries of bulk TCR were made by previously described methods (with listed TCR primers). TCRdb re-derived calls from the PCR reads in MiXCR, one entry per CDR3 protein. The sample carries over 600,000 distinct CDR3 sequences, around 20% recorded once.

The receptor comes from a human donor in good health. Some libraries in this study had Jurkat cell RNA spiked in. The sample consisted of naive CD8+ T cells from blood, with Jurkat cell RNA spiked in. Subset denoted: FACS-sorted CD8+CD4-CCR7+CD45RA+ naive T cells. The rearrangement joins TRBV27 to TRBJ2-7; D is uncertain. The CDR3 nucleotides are TGTGCCAGCAGTCCCTTAGGGAATCGGTACGAGCAGTACTTC. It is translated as CASSPLGNRYEQYF.